Given below is one T cell receptor (beta chain) in context. Its matching antigen is unknown. Germline V gene data show CDR1 as SGHDN and CDR2 as FVKESK. The length of the CDR3 is 13 residues. Trimming removed 0 bases from V and 9 bases from J, with 10 bases in between. This sample is part of a study of cytomegalovirus exposure and HLA in healthy donors. Study observations and caveats: Only CMV serostatus was available as immune exposure information.

PCR was performed using 60 Vbeta and 13 Jbeta primers. TCRdb keeps only in-frame clones here, not all; method: immunoSEQ multiplex PCR. The data show about 150,000 clones, about four fifths seen once. The TCR was taken from a girl aged 10 to 17 in good health and CMV-seropositive. The specimen sequenced was PBMCs. This rearrangement joins TRBV14 to TRBJ2-3; D remains ambiguous. The DNA of the CDR3 is TGTGCCAGCAGCCAAGATAGGATGGAGACGCAGTATTTT. Translating gives CASSQDRMETQYF. Using reference TRBV14 and TRBJ2-3 for the parts outside the CDR3, the full variable domain is EAGVTQFPSHSVIEKGQTVTLRCDPISGHDNLYWYRRVMGKEIKFLLHFVKESKQDESGMPNNRFLAERTGGTYSTLKVQPAELEDSGVYFCASSQDRMETQYFGPGTRLTVL.